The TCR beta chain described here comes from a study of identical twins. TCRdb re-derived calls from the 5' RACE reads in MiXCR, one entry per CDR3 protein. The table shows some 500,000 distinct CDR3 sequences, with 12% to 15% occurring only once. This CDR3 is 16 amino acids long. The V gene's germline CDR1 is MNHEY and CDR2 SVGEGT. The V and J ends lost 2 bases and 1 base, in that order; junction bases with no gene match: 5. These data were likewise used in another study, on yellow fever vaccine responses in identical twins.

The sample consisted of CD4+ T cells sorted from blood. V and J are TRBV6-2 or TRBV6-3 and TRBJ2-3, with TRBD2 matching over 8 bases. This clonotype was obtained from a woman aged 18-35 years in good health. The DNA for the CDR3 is TGTGCCAGCAGTTACCGGAAAGCGGGGGGCACAGATACGCAGTATTTT. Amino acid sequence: CASSYRKAGGTDTQYF.